Below are 5 T cell receptor beta chains sequenced from a single sample in a study of blood T cell repertoires in COVID-19. Method: immunoSEQ multiplex PCR; TCRdb's copy keeps in-frame clones and lacks some. The sample carries some 180,000 clones, 83% recorded once. Sequenced input: peripheral blood. These TCRs come from a woman of 80 years or more with acute or convalescent COVID-19.

The sample holds a few counts of this clone. The V gene is TRBV5-1, the J gene TRBJ1-4; possible D gene TRBD1, 6 bases. The V end was cut by 4 bases, the J end by 6 bases, with 13 bases between. CDR1 SGHRS and CDR2 YFSETQ come from the germline V gene. The CDR3 consists of 14 residues. The CDR3 DNA reads as TGCGCCAGCAGCGTGACAGGAACAGATGAAAAACTGTTTTTT. Translating gives CASSVTGTDEKLFF. Based on the CDR3 plus reference TRBV5-1 and TRBJ1-4, the full variable domain is KAGVTQTPRYLIKTRGQQVTLSCSPISGHRSVSWYQQTPGQGLQFLFEYFSETQRNKGNFPGRFSGRQFSNSRSEMNVSTLELGDSALYLCASSVTGTDEKLFFGSGTQLSVL.

This sequence joins TRBV11-3 and TRBJ2-1; 9 bases map to TRBD2. The germline CDR1 and CDR2 sequences are SGHNT and YENEEA. CDR3 size: 15 residues. The junction had 6 bases not matched to a gene; V was cut back by 3 bases and J by 6 bases. CDR3 nucleotide sequence: TGTGCCAGCAGCTTCGGCGGGAGGGTCGGCAATGAGCAGTTCTTC. It translates to CASSFGGRVGNEQFF.

This chain joins TRBV28 and TRBJ1-6, with D unclear. Trimming took 1 base from V and 10 from J, leaving 14 bases between them. Germline loops: CDR1 MDHEN, CDR2 SYDVKM. The CDR3 contains 15 residues. The DNA for the CDR3 is TGTGCCAGCAGTTTATTATTTCTGAGAGAATCACCCCTCCACTTT. It codes for CASSLLFLRESPLHF.

The V and J genes are TRBV15 and TRBJ1-1; TRBD1 aligns across 8 bases. The CDR3 contains 13 residues. The ends lost 7 bases at V and 4 bases at J; junction bases unmatched: 5. Germline V gene data show CDR1 as LNHNV and CDR2 as YYDKDF (reference sequence). The CDR3 is CATTHTGGTEAFF. The CDR3, as DNA: TGTGCCACCACCCATACAGGGGGCACTGAAGCTTTCTTT.

The chain carries TRBV7-8 and TRBJ2-5; 7 bases line up with TRBD1. The CDR3 extends over 15 amino acids. In germline, CDR1 is SGHVS, CDR2 FQNEAQ. J was trimmed by 5 bases and V by 1 base; bases with no gene match: 7. CDR3 region: CASSLGGQSLETQYF. Written as DNA, the CDR3 is TGTGCCAGCAGCTTAGGGGGACAGTCATTGGAGACCCAGTACTTC.